This T cell receptor beta chain was profiled in a study of T cells in narcolepsy. In the study overall: Healthy controls were enrolled alongside patients with narcolepsy type 1 or type 2. Findings of the study overall: Same-patient CSF and blood CD4+ T cell clonotypes included HCRT-specific and TRIB2-specific autoreactive ones. Reportedly, autoreactive clonotypes were serially detected in patients' blood but not controls'.

This clone has a handful of counts. The antigen is unknown. The junction and the germline gene differ at one end; a read error may be behind it. This CDR3 region has 14 residues. The germline CDR1 and CDR2 sequences are SGHVS and FNYEAQ. Profiled with immunoSEQ multiplex PCR; TCRdb holds only in-frame clones, not every one. Among 20,000 to 30,000 clones, about 82% were seen once, and the ten largest hold around 9.6%. The sample was memory (CD45RA-) CD4+ T cells from blood. The chain carries TRBV7-6 and TRBJ2-3, with 9 bases matching TRBD2. The clonotype was recovered from a human donor in good health. CDR3 in amino acids: CASSLAGVADTQYF. As DNA, the CDR3 is TGTGCTAGCAGCTTAGCGGGAGTTGCAGATACGCAGTATTTT. The full variable domain, rest sourced from reference TRBV7-6 and TRBJ2-3, is GAGVSQSPRYKVTKRGQDVALRCDPISGHVSLYWYRQALGQGPEFLTYFNYEAQQDKSGLPNDRFSAERPEGSISTLTIQRTEQRDSAMYRCASSLAGVADTQYFGPGTRLTVL.